Below, 20 T cell receptor beta chains from the same sample are listed, as sequenced in a study of T cell repertoires in cytomegalovirus infection. These receptors lack a known antigen. TCRdb ran MiXCR on the reads and lists one entry per CDR3 protein. Altogether around 71,000 distinct CDR3 sequences are present, approximately 22% being singletons, with the ten largest covering about 72%. The sequencing here drew on CD8+ T cells from cultured PBMCs, taken from culture after CMV antigen stimulation. Source of these receptors: a human donor in good health (CMV status not recorded). Some clones in this sample may be carry-over from other donors' samples.

About this clonotype: The conserved phenylalanine or tryptophan is not found at the CDR3 terminus, so this likely reflects a read error. No DNA is shown, since the ends of the CDR3 on it are uncertain; the CDR3 is the one TCRdb lists. This chain uses TRBV11-2 with TRBJ1-4; the DNA was not used to check the table's D call, TRBD1. Germline-derived CDR1 and CDR2 are SGHAT and FQNNGV. The CDR3 is 12 residues long, counting both termini. CDR3 region: CASSQLTGQLWI.

This chain connects TRBV25-1 to TRBJ1-2; D may be TRBD1 (6 bases). The germline gives CDR1 MGHDK, CDR2 SYGVNS. Trimming removed 2 bases at V and 0 bases at J, with 10 bases between. The CDR3 runs to 15 residues. CDR3 in amino acids: CASSERQGTNYGYTF. The DNA for the CDR3 is TGTGCCAGCAGTGAAAGGCAGGGGACTAACTATGGCTACACCTTC.

This chain joins TRBV11-2 and TRBJ2-2; 14 bases agree with TRBD2. Trimming took 6 bases from V and 6 from J; bases not matched to a gene: 6. Germline V gene sequence: CDR1 SGHAT, CDR2 FQNNGV. The CDR3 consists of 16 residues. The CDR3 DNA is TGTGCCAGCAGGGGTCCGGGACTAGCGGGGGCCGGGGAGCTGTTTTTT. It encodes CASRGPGLAGAGELFF.

The chain combines TRBV11-3 with TRBJ2-3; D may be TRBD1 (7 bases). This CDR3 comprises 15 residues. V lost 5 bases and J 5 bases, leaving 17 bases between the germline ends. Germline V CDR1 and CDR2: SGHNT, YENEEA. CDR3 nucleotides: TGTGCCAGCAGCGGCGAGTGGGGGGACAGAGATACGCAGTATTTT. It codes for CASSGEWGDRDTQYF.

The chain couples TRBV7-8 to TRBJ1-1; D gene ambiguous. Germline V gene sequence: CDR1 SGHVS, CDR2 FQNEAQ. The CDR3 extends over 16 amino acids. The V and J ends lost 5 bases and 1 base respectively, with 17 bases between them. The CDR3 DNA follows: TGTGCCAGCAGCCCCCTCGTGGGCTTACAGAACACTGAAGCTTTCTTT. Its translation is CASSPLVGLQNTEAFF.

The J gene is TRBJ2-1, the V gene TRBV7-8; tentatively, D is TRBD2 (5 bases). This CDR3 spans 13 amino acids. V was cut by 5 bases and J by 7 bases, with 12 bases left in between. Germline lookup yields CDR1 SGHVS and CDR2 FQNEAQ. The CDR3, as DNA: TGTGCCAGCAGCCCCCCCACTAGTAATGAGCAGTTCTTC. This gives the protein CASSPPTSNEQFF.

The chain links TRBV7-2 to TRBJ2-1; 9 nucleotides line up with TRBD1. Germline-derived CDR1 and CDR2 are SGHTA and FQGNSA. The CDR3 spans 13 residues. Losses at the gene ends were 5 bases for V and 15 bases for J; bases not matched to a gene: 11. The CDR3 DNA reads as TGTGCCAGCAGCCCCGGGACAGGGTTCCCCGGGTTCTTC. Its protein product is CASSPGTGFPGFF.

The table lists this clonotype with a few counts. The chain uses TRBV7-6 and TRBJ1-5; D gene uncertain. V gave up 1 base and J gave up 3 bases, with 7 bases separating them. The CDR3 covers 14 residues. Germline CDR1 and CDR2: SGHVS and FNYEAQ. For the CDR3, the DNA is TGTGCCAGCAGCTTAGGTTCGGCCAATCAGCCCCAGCATTTT. Translated: CASSLGSANQPQHF.

The J gene is TRBJ2-7, the V gene TRBV6-2 or TRBV6-3; the D is unclear. This CDR3 is 17 amino acids long. Trimming pared 2 bases from V and 4 bases from J, leaving 21 bases between. Germline V lookup: CDR1 MNHEY, CDR2 SVGEGT. CDR3 residues: CASSYSRTTTLVYEQYF. CDR3 bases: TGTGCCAGCAGTTACAGCCGGACGACAACCCTCGTTTACGAGCAGTACTTC.

A few counts support this clonotype. The rearrangement uses TRBV7-2 and TRBJ1-1; TRBD1 is a possible D gene (5 bases). Germline CDR1 SGHTA, CDR2 FQGNSA. Trimming took 2 bases from V and 6 from J, leaving 16 bases between them. CDR3 length: 15 residues. CDR3 sequence: CASSLNGRGSPEAFF. CDR3 in DNA: TGTGCCAGCAGCTTAAACGGGAGGGGCTCCCCTGAAGCTTTCTTT.

The J gene is TRBJ1-5, the V gene TRBV27; the D is unclear. The CDR3 contains 16 residues. Germline loops: CDR1 MNHEY, CDR2 SMNVEV (reference sequence). With 3 bases removed from V and 0 bases from J, the gap between germline ends came to 12 bases. In nucleotides, the CDR3 is TGTGCCAGCAGTTTTTCCTCAAGTCGTAGCAATCAGCCCCAGCATTTT. Encoded protein: CASSFSSSRSNQPQHF.

This clonotype was seen many times. The V and J genes are TRBV7-3 and TRBJ1-1; maybe TRBD1 (6 bases). From germline, CDR1 is SGHTA and CDR2 FQGTGA. There are 13 residues in the CDR3. V dropped 5 bases and J dropped 4 bases, with 11 bases sitting between them. The CDR3 is CASSPGGGTEAFF. The CDR3 coding sequence is TGTGCCAGCAGCCCAGGAGGGGGCACTGAAGCTTTCTTT.

The chain couples TRBV7-9 to TRBJ1-4; D is possibly TRBD1 (5 bases). CDR1 and CDR2 (germline): SEHNR, FQNEAQ (reference sequence). With 0 bases removed from V and 0 bases from J, the gap between germline ends came to 11 bases. The CDR3 sequence is 17 residues long. Here the CDR3 DNA reads TGTGCCAGCAGCTTAGCGCCGGGGGAGGCAACTAATGAAAAACTGTTTTTT. Translating it yields CASSLAPGEATNEKLFF.

This clonotype was seen only a few times. The chain recombines TRBV28 with TRBJ2-4, with TRBD2 as a possible D gene (5 bases). There are 13 residues in the CDR3. From germline, CDR1 is MDHEN and CDR2 SYDVKM. Trimming took 5 bases from V and 7 from J, leaving 12 bases between them. The CDR3 DNA reads TGTGCCAGCAGTACTAACCCGGGGAACATTCAGTACTTC. Residues: CASSTNPGNIQYF.

This clonotype was observed a handful of times. This sequence joins TRBV20-1 and TRBJ1-1; the D is unclear. CDR3 length: 14 amino acids. The germline V gene encodes CDR1 DFQATT and CDR2 SNEGSKA (reference sequence). The V gene lost 1 base and the J gene lost 3 bases, with 12 bases spanning the gap. The CDR3 loop reads CSARGQFEDTEAFF. The CDR3 DNA reads as TGCAGTGCTAGAGGACAATTCGAGGACACTGAAGCTTTCTTT.

This clonotype has just a few counts. The V and J genes are TRBV7-6 and TRBJ2-7; 7 bases map to TRBD1. The trim removed 5 bases at V and 5 bases at J, leaving 9 bases unmatched. Germline V gives CDR1 SGHVS, CDR2 FNYEAQ. The CDR3 length is 14 residues. Here the CDR3 reads CASSPPTGSNEQYF. Written as DNA, the CDR3 is TGTGCCAGCAGCCCGCCGACAGGGTCTAACGAGCAGTACTTC.

This clonotype was picked up a small number of times. The chain carries TRBV19 and TRBJ2-7, with a weak D call TRBD2 (5 bases). The germline V gene has CDR1 LNHDA and CDR2 SQIVND (reference sequence). This CDR3 comprises 15 residues. Trimming took off 3 bases at V and 3 bases at J, with 15 bases between the two ends. The CDR3 loop reads CASSMGVNAFYEQYF. CDR3 in DNA: TGTGCCAGTAGTATGGGAGTAAATGCCTTCTACGAGCAGTACTTC.

This clonotype appeared a few times. This chain connects TRBV7-8 to TRBJ1-5; D is uncertain. CDR1 and CDR2 from the germline V gene are SGHVS and FQNEAQ. Trimming removed 6 bases at V and 0 bases at J, with 6 bases between. The CDR3 covers 13 residues. The CDR3 DNA sequence: TGTGCCAGCAGGCTTCATAGCAATCAGCCCCAGCATTTT. Translated, it gives CASRLHSNQPQHF. The variable domain in full, with the rest retrieved from reference TRBV7-8 and TRBJ1-5, is GAGVSQSPRYKVAKRGQDVALRCDPISGHVSLFWYQQALGQGPEFLTYFQNEAQLDKSGLPSDRFFAERPEGSVSTLKIQRTQQEDSAVYLCASRLHSNQPQHFGDGTRLSIL.

The chain uses TRBV28 and TRBJ1-5, with D tentatively TRBD1 (6 bases). The V and J ends lost 4 bases and 1 base respectively, with 17 bases between them. This CDR3 has 17 amino acids. The germline CDR1 and CDR2 sequences are MDHEN and SYDVKM. This CDR3 reads CASSSPVRGKSNQPQHF. CDR3 sequence (DNA): TGTGCCAGCAGTTCTCCGGTCAGGGGTAAAAGCAATCAGCCCCAGCATTTT. Together with reference TRBV28 and TRBJ1-5, the CDR3 gives the full variable domain: DVKVTQSSRYLVKRTGEKVFLECVQDMDHENMFWYRQDPGLGLRLIYFSYDVKMKEKGDIPEGYSVSREKKERFSLILESASTNQTSMYLCASSSPVRGKSNQPQHFGDGTRLSIL.

The chain carries TRBV11-2 and TRBJ2-3; no clear D gene. Germline CDR1 SGHAT, CDR2 FQNNGV. V lost 5 bases to trimming and J lost 0 bases, with 15 bases between them. CDR3 length equals 16 residues. CDR3 sequence: CASSPLIGPSTDTQYF. CDR3 nucleotide sequence: TGTGCCAGCAGCCCTCTGATAGGACCGAGCACAGATACGCAGTATTTT.